The present T cell receptor beta chain was sequenced within a study of T-cell reconstitution after alpha-beta-depleted transplantation in children. Overall study results and limits: Expanded clones from the graft, numbering several hundred, reportedly supplied alpha-beta T cells about two months after transplant. T-cell numbers and diversity one year post-transplant derived largely from freshly generated T cells.

Unique molecular identifiers were incorporated during preparation of the TCRbeta library. MiXCR was run by TCRdb on the PCR reads, yielding one entry per CDR3 protein. The repertoire has hundreds of thousands of distinct CDR3 sequences, over 10% of them found once; the top ten carry about 2%. Remarks on this clonotype: Its antigen is unknown.

The CDR3 loop spans 14 amino acids. The V gene lost 5 bases and the J gene lost 10 bases, with 18 bases spanning the gap. Germline assignment: CDR1 MNHNS and CDR2 SASEGT. The chain links TRBV6-1 to TRBJ2-1; perhaps TRBD2 as D (5 bases). The sequenced sample was PBMCs, mostly from graft donor cells, obtained 360 days after TCRalphabeta/CD19-depleted stem cell transplant. The TCR was taken from a male patient between 5 and 17 years old who had a stem cell transplant for acute myeloid leukemia, so the T cells may come from the graft donor. This CDR3 reads CASSRRVEAQEQFF. The CDR3 DNA is TGTGCCAGCAGTCGCCGGGTGGAGGCCCAAGAGCAGTTCTTC.